This passage covers 5 T cell receptor beta chains from one sample sequenced in a study of graft-versus-host responses after intestinal transplantation. Sequenced by immunoSEQ multiplex PCR; TCRdb stores in-frame clones only, minus some. The sample includes about 6,100 clones, 70% to 90% of them seen just once. The sequencing here drew on PBMCs, taken around 80 days after transplant. These TCRs come from a human patient who received an intestinal transplant, so some T cells may come from the graft donor.

This clone showed up just once. The chain combines TRBV2 with TRBJ2-1; 11 positions match TRBD2. CDR1 SNHLY and CDR2 FYNNEI come from the germline V gene. V was clipped by 6 bases and J by 6 bases; unmatched bases: 10. The length of the CDR3 is 16 residues. The CDR3 spells CASSSFLAGGFNEQFF. The CDR3 nucleotides are TGTGCCAGCAGCTCCTTCCTAGCGGGGGGTTTCAATGAGCAGTTCTTC. Supplemented by reference TRBV2 and TRBJ2-1, the full variable domain reads EPEVTQTPSHQVTQMGQEVILRCVPISNHLYFYWYRQILGQKVEFLVSFYNNEISEKSEIFDDQFSVERPDGSNFTLKIRSTKLEDSAMYFCASSSFLAGGFNEQFFGPGTRLTVL.

The J gene is TRBJ2-2, the V gene TRBV4-1; the D gene could be TRBD1 or TRBD2 (5 bases each). Between the trimmed V and J ends, which lost 8 bases and 6 bases, there was a span of 10 bases. This CDR3 comprises 12 residues. Germline V gene sequence: CDR1 MGHRA, CDR2 YSYEKL. The DNA for the CDR3 is TGCGCCAGCGGTTGGGGGTCCGGGGAGCTGTTTTTT. Translation gives CASGWGSGELFF.

The chain recombines TRBV2 with TRBJ1-5; D gene uncertain. Trimming shortened V by 3 bases and J by 10 bases, and 16 bases separated the two germline ends. The CDR3 contains 14 residues. CDR1 is SNHLY, CDR2 FYNNEI, per germline. The CDR3 loop reads CASSDPGQALPQHF. CDR3 sequence (DNA): TGTGCCAGCAGTGATCCCGGGCAGGCCCTACCCCAGCATTTT.

This clone was found a few times. The rearrangement joins TRBV6-1 to TRBJ2-7; no clear D. The germline CDR1 and CDR2 sequences are MNHNS and SASEGT. V lost 7 bases to trimming and J lost 4 bases, with 5 bases between them. The CDR3 consists of 10 residues. CDR3 protein: CASMGYEQYF. The CDR3 nucleotides read TGTGCCAGCATGGGGTACGAGCAGTACTTC.

In DNA form, the CDR3 reads TGCGCCAGCAGCTTGGGGGGTTTTCGAGCAGCGGATCTAAAGTACGAGCAGTACTTC. Translated, it gives CASSLGGFRAADLKYEQYF. V is TRBV5-1 and J is TRBJ2-7, with TRBD2 as a possible D gene (5 bases). The CDR3 has 19 amino acids. The germline V gene encodes CDR1 SGHRS and CDR2 YFSETQ. V was cut by 0 bases and J by 4 bases, with 26 bases left in between.